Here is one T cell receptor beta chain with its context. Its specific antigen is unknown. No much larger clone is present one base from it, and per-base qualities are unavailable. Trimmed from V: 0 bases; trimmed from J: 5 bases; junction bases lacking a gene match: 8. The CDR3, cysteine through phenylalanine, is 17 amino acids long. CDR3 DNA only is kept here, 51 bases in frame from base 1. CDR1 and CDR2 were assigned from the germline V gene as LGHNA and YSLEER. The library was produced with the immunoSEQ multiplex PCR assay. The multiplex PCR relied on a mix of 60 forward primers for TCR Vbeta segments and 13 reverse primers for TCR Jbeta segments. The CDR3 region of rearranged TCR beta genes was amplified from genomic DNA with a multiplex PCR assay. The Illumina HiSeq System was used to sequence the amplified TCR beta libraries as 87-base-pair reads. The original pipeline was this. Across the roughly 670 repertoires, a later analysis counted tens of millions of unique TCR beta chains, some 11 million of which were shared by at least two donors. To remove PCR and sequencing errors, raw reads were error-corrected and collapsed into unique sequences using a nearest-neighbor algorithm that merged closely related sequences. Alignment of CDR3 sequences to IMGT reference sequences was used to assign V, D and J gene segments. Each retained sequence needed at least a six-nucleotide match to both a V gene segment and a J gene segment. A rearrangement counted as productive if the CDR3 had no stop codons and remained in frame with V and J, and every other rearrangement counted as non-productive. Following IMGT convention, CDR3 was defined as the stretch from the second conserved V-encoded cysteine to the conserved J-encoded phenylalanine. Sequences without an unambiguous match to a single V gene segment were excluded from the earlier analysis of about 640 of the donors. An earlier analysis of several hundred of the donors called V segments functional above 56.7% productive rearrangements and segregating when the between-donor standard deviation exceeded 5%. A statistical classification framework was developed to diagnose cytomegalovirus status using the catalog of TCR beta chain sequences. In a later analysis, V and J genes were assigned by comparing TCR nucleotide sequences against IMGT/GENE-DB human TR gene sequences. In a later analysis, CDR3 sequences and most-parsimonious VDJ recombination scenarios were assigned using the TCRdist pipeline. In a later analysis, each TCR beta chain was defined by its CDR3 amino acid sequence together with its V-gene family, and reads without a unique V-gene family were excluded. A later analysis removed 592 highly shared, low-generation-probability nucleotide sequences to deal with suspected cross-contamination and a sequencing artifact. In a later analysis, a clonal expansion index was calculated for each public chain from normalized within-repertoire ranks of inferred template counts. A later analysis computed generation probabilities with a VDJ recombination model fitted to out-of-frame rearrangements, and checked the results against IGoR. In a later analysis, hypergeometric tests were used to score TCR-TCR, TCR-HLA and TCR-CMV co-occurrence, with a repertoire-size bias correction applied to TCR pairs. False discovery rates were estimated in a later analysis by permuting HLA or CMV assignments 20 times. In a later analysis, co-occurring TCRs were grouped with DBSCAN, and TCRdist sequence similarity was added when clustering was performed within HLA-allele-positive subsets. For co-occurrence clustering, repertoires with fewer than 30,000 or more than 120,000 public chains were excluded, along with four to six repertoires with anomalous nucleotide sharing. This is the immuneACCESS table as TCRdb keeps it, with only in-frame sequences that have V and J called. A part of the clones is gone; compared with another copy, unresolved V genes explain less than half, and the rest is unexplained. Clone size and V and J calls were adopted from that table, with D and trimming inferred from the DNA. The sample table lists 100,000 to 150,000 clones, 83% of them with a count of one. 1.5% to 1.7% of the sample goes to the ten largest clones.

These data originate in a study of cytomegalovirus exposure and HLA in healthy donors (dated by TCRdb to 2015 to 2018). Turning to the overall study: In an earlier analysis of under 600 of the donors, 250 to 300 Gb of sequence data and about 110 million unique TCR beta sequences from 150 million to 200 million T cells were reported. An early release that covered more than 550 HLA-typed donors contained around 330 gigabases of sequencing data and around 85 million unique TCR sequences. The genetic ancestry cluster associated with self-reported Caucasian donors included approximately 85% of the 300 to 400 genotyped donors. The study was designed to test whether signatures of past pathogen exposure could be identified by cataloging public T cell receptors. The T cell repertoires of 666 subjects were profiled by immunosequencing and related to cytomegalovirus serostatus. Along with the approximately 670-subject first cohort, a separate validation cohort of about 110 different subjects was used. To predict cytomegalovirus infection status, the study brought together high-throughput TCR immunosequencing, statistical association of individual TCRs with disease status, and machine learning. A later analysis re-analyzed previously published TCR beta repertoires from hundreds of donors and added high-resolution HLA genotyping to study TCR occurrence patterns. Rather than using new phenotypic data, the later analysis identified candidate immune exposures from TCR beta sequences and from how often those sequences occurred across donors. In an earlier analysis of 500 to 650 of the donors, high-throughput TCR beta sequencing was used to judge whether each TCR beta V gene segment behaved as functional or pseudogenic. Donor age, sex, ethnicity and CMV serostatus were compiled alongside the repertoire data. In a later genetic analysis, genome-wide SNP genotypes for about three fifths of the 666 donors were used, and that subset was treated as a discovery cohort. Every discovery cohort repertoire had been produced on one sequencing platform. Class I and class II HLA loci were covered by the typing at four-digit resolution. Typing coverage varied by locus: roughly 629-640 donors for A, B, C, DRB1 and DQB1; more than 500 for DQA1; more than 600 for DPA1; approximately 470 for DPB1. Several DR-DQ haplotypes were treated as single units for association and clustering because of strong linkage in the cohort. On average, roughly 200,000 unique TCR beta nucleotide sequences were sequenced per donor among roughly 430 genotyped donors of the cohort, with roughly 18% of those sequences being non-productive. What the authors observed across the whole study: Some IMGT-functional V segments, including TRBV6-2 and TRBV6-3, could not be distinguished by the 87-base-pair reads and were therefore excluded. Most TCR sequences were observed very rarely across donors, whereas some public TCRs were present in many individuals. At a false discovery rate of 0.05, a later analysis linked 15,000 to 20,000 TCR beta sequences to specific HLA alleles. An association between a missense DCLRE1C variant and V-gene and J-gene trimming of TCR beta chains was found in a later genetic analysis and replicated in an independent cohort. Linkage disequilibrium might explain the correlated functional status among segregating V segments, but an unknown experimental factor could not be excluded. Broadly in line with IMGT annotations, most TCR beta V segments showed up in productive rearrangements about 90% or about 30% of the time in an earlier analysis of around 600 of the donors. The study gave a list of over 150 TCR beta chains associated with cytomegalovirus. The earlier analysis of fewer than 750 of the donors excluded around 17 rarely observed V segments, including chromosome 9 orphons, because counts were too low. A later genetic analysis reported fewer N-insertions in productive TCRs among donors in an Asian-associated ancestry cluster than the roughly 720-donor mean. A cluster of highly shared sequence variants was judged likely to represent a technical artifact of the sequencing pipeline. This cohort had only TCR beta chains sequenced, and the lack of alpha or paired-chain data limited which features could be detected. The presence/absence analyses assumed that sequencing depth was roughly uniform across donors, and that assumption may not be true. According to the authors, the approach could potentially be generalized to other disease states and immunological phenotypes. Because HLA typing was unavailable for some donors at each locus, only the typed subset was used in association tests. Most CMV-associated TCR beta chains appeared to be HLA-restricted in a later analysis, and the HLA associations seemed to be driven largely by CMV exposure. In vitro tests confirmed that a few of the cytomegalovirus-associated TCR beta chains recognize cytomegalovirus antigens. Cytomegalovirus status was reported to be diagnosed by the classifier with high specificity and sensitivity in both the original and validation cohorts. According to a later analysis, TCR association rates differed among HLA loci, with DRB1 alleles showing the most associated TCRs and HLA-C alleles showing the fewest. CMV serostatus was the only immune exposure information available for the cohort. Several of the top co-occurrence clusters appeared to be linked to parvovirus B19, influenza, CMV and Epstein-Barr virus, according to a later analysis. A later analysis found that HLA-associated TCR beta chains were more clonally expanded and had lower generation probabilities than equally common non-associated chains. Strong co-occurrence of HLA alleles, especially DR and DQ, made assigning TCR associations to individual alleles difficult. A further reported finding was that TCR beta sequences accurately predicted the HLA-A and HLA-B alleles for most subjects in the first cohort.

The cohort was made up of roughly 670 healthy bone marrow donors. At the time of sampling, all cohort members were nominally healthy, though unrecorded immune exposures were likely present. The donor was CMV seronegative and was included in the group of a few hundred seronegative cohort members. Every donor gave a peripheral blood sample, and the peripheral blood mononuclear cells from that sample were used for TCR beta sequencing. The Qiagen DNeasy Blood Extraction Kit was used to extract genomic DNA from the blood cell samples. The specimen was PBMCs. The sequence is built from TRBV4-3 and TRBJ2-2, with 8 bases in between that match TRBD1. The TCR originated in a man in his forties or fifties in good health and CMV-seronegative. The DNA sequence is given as TGCGCCAGCAGCCAAGAACTGGGGACAGGTTTGACCGGGGAGCTGTTTTTT. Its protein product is CASSQELGTGLTGELFF.